The source of this TCR beta chain is a study of shared clonotypes between healthy human individuals. Regarding the study as a whole: Only blood was sampled, and tissue TCR repertoires likely differ from blood ones. Naive CD4 clonotype sharing across several donors was 4.5% to 6%.

Comment on this clone: Its antigen is unknown.

Recent acute infections and vaccinations were absent in the healthy HIV-negative adult donors. The deep-level immunoSEQ assay was used. TCRdb's table, derived via immunoSEQ multiplex PCR, lists solely in-frame clones and lacks some. The sample carries about 690,000 clones, about nine tenths recorded once. The clonotype comes from a man younger than 30 in good health. Some clones in this sample may be carry-over from other donors' samples. What was sequenced was memory CD8+ T cells from PBMCs. The subset is: CD45RO+ cells pooled with CCR7-negative TemRA cells.

CDR3 coding DNA: TGTGCCAGCAGCTCGGACAGGGTAGGTGGCTACACCTTC. The encoded protein is CASSSDRVGGYTF. The chain uses TRBV13 and TRBJ1-2; 8 bases fit TRBD1. Germline V gives CDR1 PRHDT, CDR2 FYEKMQ (reference sequence). The CDR3 length is 13 residues. The junction had 5 bases not matched to a gene; V was cut back by 4 bases and J by 7 bases.